The 9 T cell receptor beta chains presented below share a single source sample, sequenced in a study of identical twins. In TCRdb, the 5' RACE reads were re-called with MiXCR into one record per CDR3 protein. This table has 210,000 or so distinct CDR3 sequences, around 8% appearing once. The data were also submitted as part of a second study, on yellow fever vaccine responses in identical twins.

Sequencing used memory (CD45RO+) T cells sorted from blood. These receptors were obtained from a young woman in good health.

This clonotype was seen at least ten times. The rearrangement uses TRBV6-2 or TRBV6-3 and TRBJ1-5; weak D call: TRBD1 (5 bases). The CDR3 extends over 14 amino acids. The V gene lost 2 bases and the J gene lost 11 bases, with 16 bases spanning the gap. Germline V gives CDR1 MNHEY, CDR2 SVGEGT. Written as DNA, the CDR3 is TGTGCCAGCAGTTACCCTGACAGCCATAGGACCCAGCATTTT. Protein: CASSYPDSHRTQHF.

This clonotype came up many times. This chain uses TRBV7-2 with TRBJ2-7; D remains ambiguous. V shed 4 bases and J shed 0 bases, with 4 bases lying between them. The germline gives CDR1 SGHTA, CDR2 FQGNSA. CDR3 length: 12 residues. Here the CDR3 reads CASSSSSYEQYF. The DNA of the CDR3 is TGTGCCAGCAGCTCGAGCTCCTACGAGCAGTACTTC.

This clonotype was counted only a few times. The rearrangement links TRBV29-1 to TRBJ1-2, with TRBD1 identical over 8 bases. V shed 3 bases, J shed 7 bases, and the junction held 7 bases outside the gene matches. CDR1 is SQVTM, CDR2 ANQGSEA, per germline. The CDR3 is made up of 13 amino acids. This CDR3 is CSVDDNRGGGYTF. In nucleotides, the CDR3 is TGCAGCGTTGACGATAACAGGGGGGGTGGCTACACCTTC.

This clonotype was seen a handful of times. The rearrangement uses TRBV6-1 and TRBJ1-1; 7 bases agree with TRBD1. J gave up 0 bases and V 6 bases, and 4 bases lay outside the gene matches. From germline, CDR1 is MNHNS and CDR2 SASEGT. This CDR3 is 14 amino acids long. CDR3 amino acids: CASRRQGVNTEAFF. The CDR3 nucleotides read TGTGCCAGCAGGAGACAGGGAGTGAACACTGAAGCTTTCTTT.

This clonotype was detected only a few times. The CDR3 loop reads CASSDGGSRANEKLFF. The CDR3, as DNA: TGTGCCAGCAGTGACGGGGGGAGTCGGGCTAATGAAAAACTGTTTTTT. The V gene is TRBV25-1, the J gene TRBJ1-4; D perhaps matches TRBD1 (5 bases). Germline V gene sequence: CDR1 MGHDK, CDR2 SYGVNS. This CDR3 spans 16 amino acids. V was clipped by 3 bases and J by 3 bases, with 14 bases between them.

This clonotype was seen repeatedly, ten times or more. The chain combines TRBV12-3 or TRBV12-4 with TRBJ2-5, with a tentative D call TRBD1 (6 bases). This CDR3 is built from 14 residues. V lost 5 bases and J lost 5, with 15 bases in between. The DNA of the CDR3 is TGTGCCAGCAGTAACGGACAGCGGAGGGAGACCCAGTACTTC. Translated: CASSNGQRRETQYF.

This chain joins TRBV2 and TRBJ2-3; D may be TRBD2 (6 bases). Trimming shortened V by 6 bases and J by 0 bases, and 16 bases separated the two germline ends. CDR3 size: 16 residues. CDR1 is SNHLY, CDR2 FYNNEI, per germline. The CDR3 region has the DNA TGTGCCAGCAGACATTCTGGCGGGGCTAGCACAGATACGCAGTATTTT. Its translation is CASRHSGGASTDTQYF.

About this clonotype: A much larger clone differs from this one at a single base, so this may be a read error. The rearrangement joins TRBV11-1 to TRBJ2-1; 12 nucleotides line up with TRBD2. The CDR3 length is 18 residues. CDR1 is SGHAT and CDR2 is FQDESV in the germline V gene (reference sequence). The V gene end was trimmed by 0 bases and the J gene end by 2 bases; junction bases not matched to a gene: 5. The CDR3 bases are TGTGCCAGCAGCTTAGCGCTAGCGGGAGGGCGCACCTACAATGAGCAGTTCTTC. It encodes CASSLALAGGRTYNEQFF.

The chain links TRBV19 to TRBJ2-3; TRBD2 matches 10 bases. There are 17 residues in the CDR3. Germline V gives CDR1 LNHDA, CDR2 SQIVND (reference sequence). J was trimmed by 1 base and V by 1 base; bases with no gene match: 5. The CDR3 sequence is CASSIGVAGGRTDTQYF. CDR3 sequence (DNA): TGTGCCAGTAGTATAGGAGTAGCGGGAGGCCGCACAGATACGCAGTATTTT.